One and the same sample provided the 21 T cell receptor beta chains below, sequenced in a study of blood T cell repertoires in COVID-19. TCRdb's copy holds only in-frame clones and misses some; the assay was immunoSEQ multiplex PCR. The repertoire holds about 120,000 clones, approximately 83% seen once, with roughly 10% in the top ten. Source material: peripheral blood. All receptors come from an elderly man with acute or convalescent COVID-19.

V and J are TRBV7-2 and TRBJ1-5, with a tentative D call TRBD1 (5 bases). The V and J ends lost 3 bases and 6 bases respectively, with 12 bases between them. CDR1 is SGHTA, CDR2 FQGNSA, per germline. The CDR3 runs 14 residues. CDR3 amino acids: CASSFGGAGQPQHF. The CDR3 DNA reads TGTGCCAGCAGCTTTGGCGGGGCCGGTCAGCCCCAGCATTTT.

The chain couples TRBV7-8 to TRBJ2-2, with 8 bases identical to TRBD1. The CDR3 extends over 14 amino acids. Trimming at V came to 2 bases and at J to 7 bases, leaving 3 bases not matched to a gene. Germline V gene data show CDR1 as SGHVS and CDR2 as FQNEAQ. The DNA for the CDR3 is TGTGCCAGCAGCTTACAGGGGGCAAACGGGGAGCTGTTTTTT. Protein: CASSLQGANGELFF.

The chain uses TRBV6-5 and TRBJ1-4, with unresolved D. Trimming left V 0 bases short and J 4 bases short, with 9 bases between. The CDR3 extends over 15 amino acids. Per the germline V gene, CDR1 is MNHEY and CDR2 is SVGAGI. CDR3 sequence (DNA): TGTGCCAGCAGTTACTCCGTACAGATTAATGAAAAACTGTTTTTT. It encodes CASSYSVQINEKLFF.

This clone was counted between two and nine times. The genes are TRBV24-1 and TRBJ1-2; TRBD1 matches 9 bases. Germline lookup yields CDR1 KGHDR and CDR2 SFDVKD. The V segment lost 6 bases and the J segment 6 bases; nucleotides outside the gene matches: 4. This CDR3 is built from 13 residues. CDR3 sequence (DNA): TGTGCCACCAGTCGGAGGACAGGGGATGGCTACACCTTC. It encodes CATSRRTGDGYTF.

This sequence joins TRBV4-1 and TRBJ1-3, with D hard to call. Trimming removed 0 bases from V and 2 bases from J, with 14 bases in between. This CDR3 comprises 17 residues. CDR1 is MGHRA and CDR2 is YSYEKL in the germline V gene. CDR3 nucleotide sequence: TGCGCCAGCAGCCAAGAATTGGGGAGGTTCACTGGAAACACCATATATTTT. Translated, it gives CASSQELGRFTGNTIYF.

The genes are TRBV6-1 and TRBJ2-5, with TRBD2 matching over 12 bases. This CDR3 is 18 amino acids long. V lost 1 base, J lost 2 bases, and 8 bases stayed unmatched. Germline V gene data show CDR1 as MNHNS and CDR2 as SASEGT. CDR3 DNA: TGTGCCAGCAGTGAAGTGTACGGCCTAGCGGGGGGGCAAGAGACCCAGTACTTC. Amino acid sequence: CASSEVYGLAGGQETQYF.

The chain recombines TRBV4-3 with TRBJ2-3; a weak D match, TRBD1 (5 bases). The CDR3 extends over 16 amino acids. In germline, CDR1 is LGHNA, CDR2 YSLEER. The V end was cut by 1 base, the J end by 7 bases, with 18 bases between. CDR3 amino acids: CASSQVMTDSPHTQYF. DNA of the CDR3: TGCGCCAGCAGCCAAGTCATGACAGATTCCCCCCATACGCAGTATTTT.

The CDR3 DNA sequence: TGTGCCAGTAAACCCCAGGCACCGGGGACTGAAGCTTTCTTT. Protein sequence: CASKPQAPGTEAFF. J is TRBJ1-1 and V is TRBV19, with D uncertain. The CDR3 consists of 14 residues. Trimming cost V 7 bases and J 5 bases, with 17 bases left between them. Germline assignment: CDR1 LNHDA and CDR2 SQIVND (reference sequence).

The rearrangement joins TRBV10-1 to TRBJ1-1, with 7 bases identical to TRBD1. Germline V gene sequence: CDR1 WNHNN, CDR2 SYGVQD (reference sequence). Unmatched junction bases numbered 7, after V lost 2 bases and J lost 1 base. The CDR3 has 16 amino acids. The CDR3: CASSEAGTASNTEAFF. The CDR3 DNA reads TGCGCCAGCAGTGAGGCCGGGACAGCGTCGAACACTGAAGCTTTCTTT.

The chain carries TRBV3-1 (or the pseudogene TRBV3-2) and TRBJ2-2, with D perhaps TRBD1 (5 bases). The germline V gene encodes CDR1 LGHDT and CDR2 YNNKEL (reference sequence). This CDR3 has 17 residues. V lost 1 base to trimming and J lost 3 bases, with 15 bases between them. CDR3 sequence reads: CASSQGAVRVDTGELFF. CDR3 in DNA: TGTGCCAGCAGCCAAGGGGCTGTCAGGGTCGACACCGGGGAGCTGTTTTTT.

The CDR3 coding sequence is TGTGCCAGCGAACAGGGGGACGGTGTAAAACTGTTTTTT. Translated: CASEQGDGVKLFF. The chain links TRBV2 to TRBJ1-4; 8 bases are shared with TRBD1. The CDR3 is 13 amino acids. J was trimmed by 10 bases and V by 8 bases; bases with no gene match: 9. Germline values: CDR1 SNHLY, CDR2 FYNNEI.

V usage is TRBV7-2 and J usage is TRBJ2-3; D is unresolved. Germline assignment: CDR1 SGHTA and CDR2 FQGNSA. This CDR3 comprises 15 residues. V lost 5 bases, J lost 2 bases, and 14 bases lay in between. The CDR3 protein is CASSPRTGVTDTQYF. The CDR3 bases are TGTGCCAGCAGCCCCCGTACGGGTGTCACAGATACGCAGTATTTT.

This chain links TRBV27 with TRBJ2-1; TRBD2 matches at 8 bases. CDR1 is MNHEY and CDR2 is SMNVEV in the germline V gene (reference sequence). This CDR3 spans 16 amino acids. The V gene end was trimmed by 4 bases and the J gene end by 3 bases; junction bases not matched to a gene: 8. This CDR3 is CASSSPASGSYNEQFF. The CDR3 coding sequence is TGTGCCAGCAGTTCCCCGGCCAGCGGGAGCTACAATGAGCAGTTCTTC.

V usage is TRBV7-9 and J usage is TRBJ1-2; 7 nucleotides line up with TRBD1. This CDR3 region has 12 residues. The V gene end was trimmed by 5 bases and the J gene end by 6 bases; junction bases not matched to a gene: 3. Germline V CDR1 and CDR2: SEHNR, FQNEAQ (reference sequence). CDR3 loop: CASSPTGDGYTF. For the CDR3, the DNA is TGTGCCAGCAGCCCCACAGGGGATGGCTACACCTTC. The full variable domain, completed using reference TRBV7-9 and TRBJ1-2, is DTGVSQNPRHKITKRGQNVTFRCDPISEHNRLYWYRQTLGQGPEFLTYFQNEAQLEKSRLLSDRFSAERPKGSFSTLEIQRTEQGDSAMYLCASSPTGDGYTFGSGTRLTVV.

For the CDR3, the DNA is TGCGCCAGCAGTCCGGGACAGGTCCAAAACATTCAGTACTTC. Protein sequence: CASSPGQVQNIQYF. This chain uses TRBV5-1 with TRBJ2-4, with TRBD1 identical over 8 bases. The germline V gene encodes CDR1 SGHRS and CDR2 YFSETQ. The V and J ends lost 5 bases and 5 bases, in that order; junction bases with no gene match: 6. The CDR3 covers 14 residues. Full variable domain (remainder filled in from reference TRBV5-1 and TRBJ2-4): KAGVTQTPRYLIKTRGQQVTLSCSPISGHRSVSWYQQTPGQGLQFLFEYFSETQRNKGNFPGRFSGRQFSNSRSEMNVSTLELGDSALYLCASSPGQVQNIQYFGAGTRLSVL.

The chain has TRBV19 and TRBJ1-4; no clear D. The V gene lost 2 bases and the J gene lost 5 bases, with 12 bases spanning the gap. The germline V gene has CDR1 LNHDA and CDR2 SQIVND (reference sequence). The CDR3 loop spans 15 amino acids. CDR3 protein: CASSIRGLVNEKLFF. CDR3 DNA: TGTGCCAGTAGTATAAGAGGGTTGGTGAATGAAAAACTGTTTTTT.

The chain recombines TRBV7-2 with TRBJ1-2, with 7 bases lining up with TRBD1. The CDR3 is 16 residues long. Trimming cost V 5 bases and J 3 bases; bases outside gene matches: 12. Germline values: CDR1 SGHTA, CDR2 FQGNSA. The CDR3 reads CASSLSDRVEYYGYTF. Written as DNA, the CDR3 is TGTGCCAGCAGCCTTTCAGACAGGGTGGAGTACTATGGCTACACCTTC. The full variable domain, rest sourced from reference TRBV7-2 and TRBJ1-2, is GAGVSQSPSNKVTEKGKDVELRCDPISGHTALYWYRQSLGQGLEFLIYFQGNSAPDKSGLPSDRFSAERTGGSVSTLTIQRTQQEDSAVYLCASSLSDRVEYYGYTFGSGTRLTVV.

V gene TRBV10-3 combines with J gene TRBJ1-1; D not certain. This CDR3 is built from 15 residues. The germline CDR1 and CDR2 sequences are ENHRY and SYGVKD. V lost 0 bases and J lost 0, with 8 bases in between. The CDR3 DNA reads TGTGCCATCAGTGAGTCGGCAGTGATGAACACTGAAGCTTTCTTT. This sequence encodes CAISESAVMNTEAFF.

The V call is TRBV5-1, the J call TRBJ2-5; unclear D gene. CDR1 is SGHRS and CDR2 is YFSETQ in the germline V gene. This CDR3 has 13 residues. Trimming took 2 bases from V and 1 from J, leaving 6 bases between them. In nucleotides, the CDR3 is TGCGCCAGCAGCTTCAGAGGCCAAGAGACCCAGTACTTC. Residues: CASSFRGQETQYF. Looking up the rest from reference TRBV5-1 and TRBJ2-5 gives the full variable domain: KAGVTQTPRYLIKTRGQQVTLSCSPISGHRSVSWYQQTPGQGLQFLFEYFSETQRNKGNFPGRFSGRQFSNSRSEMNVSTLELGDSALYLCASSFRGQETQYFGPGTRLLVL.

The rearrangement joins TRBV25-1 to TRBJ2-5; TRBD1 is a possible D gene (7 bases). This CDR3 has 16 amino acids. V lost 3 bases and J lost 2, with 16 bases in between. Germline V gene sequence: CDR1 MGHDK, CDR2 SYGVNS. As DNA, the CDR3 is TGTGCCAGCAGTGACCCGGCGGGGACAGATCAAGAGACCCAGTACTTC. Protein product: CASSDPAGTDQETQYF.

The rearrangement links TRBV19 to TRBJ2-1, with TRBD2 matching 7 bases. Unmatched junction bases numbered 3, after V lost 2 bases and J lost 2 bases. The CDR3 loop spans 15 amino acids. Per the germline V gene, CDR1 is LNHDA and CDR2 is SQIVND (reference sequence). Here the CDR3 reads CASSIPLAAYNEQFF. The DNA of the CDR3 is TGTGCCAGTAGTATACCCCTAGCGGCCTACAATGAGCAGTTCTTC.